This T cell receptor (beta chain) was obtained from a study of T cell responses to AZD1222 COVID-19 vaccine. Study-wide background: Doses given second, at about 4 or about 12 weeks, were pooled. Whole-study findings and limits: Nearly half of the spike-specific TCRs reportedly recognize variant regions that carry no mutations. Of the AZD1222 recipients, only five to seven were seropositive at baseline. Compared with day 0, the breadth and depth of the Spike-specific TCR repertoire rose significantly after two doses of AZD1222.

Profiling relied on immunoSEQ multiplex PCR, and the TCRdb table lists in-frame clones only, not all of them. The sample carries over 50,000 clones, approximately 89% recorded once. This CDR3 comprises 12 residues. Germline V gene lookup returns CDR1 MNHEY and CDR2 SVGEGT. V shed 6 bases and J shed 5 bases, with 10 bases lying between them. A remark on this clone: What it binds is unknown.

The receptor was derived from an adult in good health. This sequence joins TRBV6-2 or TRBV6-3 and TRBJ2-5; D possibly corresponds to TRBD1 (6 bases). Here the sequenced sample was peripheral blood, taken on day 0 of AZD1222 vaccination. For the CDR3, the DNA is TGTGCCAGCAGCCCAGGGGCGGAGACCCAGTACTTC. It codes for CASSPGAETQYF.